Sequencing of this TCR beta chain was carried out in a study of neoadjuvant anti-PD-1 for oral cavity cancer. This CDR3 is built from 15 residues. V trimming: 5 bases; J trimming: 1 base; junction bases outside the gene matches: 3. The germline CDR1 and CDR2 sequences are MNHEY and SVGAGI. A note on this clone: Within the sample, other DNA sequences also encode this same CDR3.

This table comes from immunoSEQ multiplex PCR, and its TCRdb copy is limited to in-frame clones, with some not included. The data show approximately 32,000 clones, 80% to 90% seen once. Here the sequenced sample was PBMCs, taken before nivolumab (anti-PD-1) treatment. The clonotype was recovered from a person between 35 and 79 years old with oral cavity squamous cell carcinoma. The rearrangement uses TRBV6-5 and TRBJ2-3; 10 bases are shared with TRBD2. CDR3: CASSPSGGGTDTQYF. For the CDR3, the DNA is TGTGCCAGCAGTCCTAGCGGGGGTGGCACAGATACGCAGTATTTT.